The rows below give T cell receptor beta chains drawn from one sample of a study of T cell responses to AZD1222 COVID-19 vaccine. Assay: immunoSEQ multiplex PCR; the TCRdb copy retains only in-frame clones and omits some. The table lists some 130,000 clones, around 86% of them singletons. The starting material was peripheral blood, obtained on day 0 of AZD1222 vaccination. Source of these receptors: an adult in good health. Each CDR3 is given with its conserved first and last residue. D genes are given only for firm matches. Where a row states a size, it is once, few, many or the class of an expanded clone; other rows omit it.

v_gene,d_gene,abundance,j_gene,CDR3aa,CDR3nt
TRBV7-8,NA,NA,TRBJ1-3,CASSYSRGNTIYF,TGTGCCAGCAGCTATTCCAGGGGAAACACCATATATTTT
TRBV6-1,NA,NA,TRBJ1-1,CASSEVSSLTFF,TGTGCCAGCAGTGAAGTAAGCTCTTTAACTTTCTTT
TRBV6-5,NA,once,TRBJ2-7,CASRNRDIYGHEQYF,TGTGCCAGCAGAAACCGGGACATATATGGTCATGAGCAGTACTTC
TRBV14,TRBD1,NA,TRBJ1-2,CASSRTVGQSGYGYTF,TGTGCCAGCAGCCGCACAGTGGGACAGTCTGGGTATGGCTACACCTTC
TRBV7-8,NA,once,TRBJ2-5,CASSLGRQETQYF,TGTGCCAGCAGCTTGGGCCGGCAAGAGACCCAGTACTTC
TRBV11-1,NA,NA,TRBJ1-2,CASSLNGDNYGYTF,TGTGCCAGCAGCTTAAATGGTGACAACTATGGCTACACCTTC
TRBV18,NA,NA,TRBJ2-7,CASSPRQRVYEQYF,TGTGCCAGCTCACCGAGGCAAAGGGTCTACGAGCAGTACTTC
TRBV9,TRBD2,NA,TRBJ2-5,CASSVEGSGVPQETQYF,TGTGCCAGCAGCGTAGAAGGTAGCGGGGTACCCCAAGAGACCCAGTACTTC
TRBV2,NA,NA,TRBJ2-3,CACPVGDTQYF,TGTGCCTGCCCGGTCGGGGATACGCAGTATTTT
TRBV9,NA,NA,TRBJ2-7,CASSPQVMGEQYF,TGTGCCAGCAGCCCTCAGGTAATGGGTGAGCAGTACTTC
TRBV15,TRBD1,NA,TRBJ1-1,CATSRDKTGGIEAFF,TGTGCCACCAGCAGAGACAAGACAGGGGGGATTGAAGCTTTCTTT
TRBV15,NA,once,TRBJ1-2,CATSPTGGDNYGYTF,TGTGCCACCAGCCCGACGGGGGGAGATAACTATGGCTACACCTTC
TRBV3-1/TRBV3-2,NA,NA,TRBJ2-4,CASSQVELHRNIQYF,TGTGCCAGCAGCCAAGTGGAGCTCCATAGAAACATTCAGTACTTC
TRBV25-1,TRBD1,NA,TRBJ1-1,CASSEEGTGGGTEAFF,TGTGCCAGCAGTGAAGAGGGAACAGGGGGAGGAACTGAAGCTTTCTTT
TRBV7-2,TRBD1,few,TRBJ1-6,CASSPDRGGSPLHF,TGTGCCAGCAGCCCCGACAGGGGGGGATCACCCCTCCACTTT
TRBV27,NA,NA,TRBJ1-6,CASSFGGLNSPLHF,TGTGCCAGCAGTTTCGGGGGGCTGAATTCACCCCTCCACTTT